The source of this T cell receptor (beta chain) is a study of patients and donors after allogeneic stem cell transplantation. The V end lost 9 bases, the J end lost 3 bases, and 10 bases lay between the germline ends. This CDR3 spans 12 amino acids. Germline assignment: CDR1 ENHRY and CDR2 SYGVKD. This clonotype occurred many times. A single record per CDR3 protein comes from TCRdb applying MiXCR to the RT-PCR reads. The sample records approximately 430,000 distinct CDR3 sequences, about a sixth being singletons. Material for sequencing was blood, either unsorted or a sorted T cell fraction (not recorded which). This receptor was taken from a human donor who was either an allogeneic HSCT recipient or a stem cell or donor lymphocyte infusion donor (not recorded which). It is not recorded whose cells these are; they may come from a transplant donor. V and J are TRBV10-3 and TRBJ2-3, with D possibly TRBD1 on 5 matching bases. CDR3: CAIRQPTDTQYF. CDR3 in DNA: TGTGCCATACGACAGCCTACAGATACGCAGTATTTT.